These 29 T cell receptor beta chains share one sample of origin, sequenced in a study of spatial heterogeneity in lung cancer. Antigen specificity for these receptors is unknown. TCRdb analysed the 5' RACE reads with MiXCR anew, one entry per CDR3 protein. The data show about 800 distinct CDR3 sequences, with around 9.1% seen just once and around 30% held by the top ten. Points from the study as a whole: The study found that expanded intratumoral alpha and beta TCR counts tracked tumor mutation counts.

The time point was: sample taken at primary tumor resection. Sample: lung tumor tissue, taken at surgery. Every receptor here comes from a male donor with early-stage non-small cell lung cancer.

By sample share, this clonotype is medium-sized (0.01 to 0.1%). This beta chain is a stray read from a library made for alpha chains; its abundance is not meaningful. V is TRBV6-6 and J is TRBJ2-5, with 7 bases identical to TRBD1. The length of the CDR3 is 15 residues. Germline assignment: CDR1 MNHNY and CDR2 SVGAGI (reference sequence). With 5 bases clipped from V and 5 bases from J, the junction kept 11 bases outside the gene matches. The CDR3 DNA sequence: TGTGCCAGCAGTCTGCTATCAGGACAGGCGGAGACCCAGTACTTC. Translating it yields CASSLLSGQAETQYF.

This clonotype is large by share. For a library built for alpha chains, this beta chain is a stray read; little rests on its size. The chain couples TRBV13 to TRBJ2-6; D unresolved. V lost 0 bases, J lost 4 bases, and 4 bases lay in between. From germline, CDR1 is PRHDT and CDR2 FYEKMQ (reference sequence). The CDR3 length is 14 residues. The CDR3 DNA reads TGTGCCAGCAGCTTAGGCCGCGGGGCCAACGTCCTGACTTTC. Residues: CASSLGRGANVLTF.

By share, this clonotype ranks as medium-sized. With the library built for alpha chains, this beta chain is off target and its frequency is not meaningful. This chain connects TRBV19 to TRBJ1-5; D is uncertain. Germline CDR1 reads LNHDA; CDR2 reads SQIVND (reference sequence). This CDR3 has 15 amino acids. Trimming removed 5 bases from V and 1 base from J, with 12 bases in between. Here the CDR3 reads CASSDGGWSNQPQHF. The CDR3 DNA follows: TGTGCCAGTAGTGATGGCGGGTGGAGCAATCAGCCCCAGCATTTT.

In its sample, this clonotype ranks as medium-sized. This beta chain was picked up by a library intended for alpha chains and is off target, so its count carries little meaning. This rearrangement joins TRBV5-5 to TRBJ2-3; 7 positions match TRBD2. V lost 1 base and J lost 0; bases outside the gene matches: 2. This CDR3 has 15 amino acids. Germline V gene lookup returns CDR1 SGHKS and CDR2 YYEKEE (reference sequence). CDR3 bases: TGTGCCAGCAGCTTGCCAGCGGGGAGCACAGATACGCAGTATTTT. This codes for CASSLPAGSTDTQYF.

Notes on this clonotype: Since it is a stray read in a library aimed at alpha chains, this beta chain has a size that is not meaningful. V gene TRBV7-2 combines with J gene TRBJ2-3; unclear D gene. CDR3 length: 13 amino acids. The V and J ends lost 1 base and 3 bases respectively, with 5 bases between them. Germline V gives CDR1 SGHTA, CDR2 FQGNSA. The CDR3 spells CASSLGPTDTQYF. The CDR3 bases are TGTGCCAGCAGCTTAGGCCCTACAGATACGCAGTATTTT.

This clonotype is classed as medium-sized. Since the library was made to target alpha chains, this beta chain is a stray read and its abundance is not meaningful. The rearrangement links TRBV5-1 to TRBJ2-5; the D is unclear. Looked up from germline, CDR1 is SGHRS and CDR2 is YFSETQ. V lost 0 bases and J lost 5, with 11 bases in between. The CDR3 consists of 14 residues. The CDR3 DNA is TGCGCCAGCAGCTTGGGCAGCACCCGGGAGACCCAGTACTTC. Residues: CASSLGSTRETQYF.

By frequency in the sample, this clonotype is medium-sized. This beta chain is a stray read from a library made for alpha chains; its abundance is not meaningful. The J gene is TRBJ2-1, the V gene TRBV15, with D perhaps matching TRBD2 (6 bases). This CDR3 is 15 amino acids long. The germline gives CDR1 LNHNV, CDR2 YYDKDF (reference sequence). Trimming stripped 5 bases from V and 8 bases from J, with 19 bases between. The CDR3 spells CATSGTHTSSDEQFF. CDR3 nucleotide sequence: TGTGCCACCAGCGGCACCCACACTAGCAGCGATGAGCAGTTCTTC.

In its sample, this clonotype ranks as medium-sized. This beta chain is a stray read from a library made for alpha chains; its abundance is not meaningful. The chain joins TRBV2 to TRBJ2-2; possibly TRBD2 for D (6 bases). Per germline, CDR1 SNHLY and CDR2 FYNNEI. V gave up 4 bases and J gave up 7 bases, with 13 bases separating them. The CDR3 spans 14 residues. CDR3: CASSVTGDGGELFF. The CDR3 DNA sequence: TGTGCCAGCAGTGTAACGGGAGACGGCGGGGAGCTGTTTTTT.

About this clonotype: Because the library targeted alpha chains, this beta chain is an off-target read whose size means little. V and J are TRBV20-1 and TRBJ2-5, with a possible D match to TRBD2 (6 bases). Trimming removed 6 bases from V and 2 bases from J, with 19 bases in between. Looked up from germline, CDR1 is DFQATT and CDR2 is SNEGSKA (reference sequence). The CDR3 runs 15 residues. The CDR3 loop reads CSAGTAGTFQETQYF. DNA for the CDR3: TGCAGTGCCGGGACGGCCGGGACTTTTCAAGAGACCCAGTACTTC.

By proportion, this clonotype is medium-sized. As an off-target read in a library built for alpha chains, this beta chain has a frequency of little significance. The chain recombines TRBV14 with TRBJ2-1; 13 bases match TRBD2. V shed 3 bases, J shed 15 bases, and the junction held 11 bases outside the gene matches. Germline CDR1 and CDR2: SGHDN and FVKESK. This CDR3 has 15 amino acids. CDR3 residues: CASSHLALAGGAPFF. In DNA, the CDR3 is TGTGCCAGCAGCCACTTAGCACTAGCGGGAGGGGCCCCGTTCTTC.

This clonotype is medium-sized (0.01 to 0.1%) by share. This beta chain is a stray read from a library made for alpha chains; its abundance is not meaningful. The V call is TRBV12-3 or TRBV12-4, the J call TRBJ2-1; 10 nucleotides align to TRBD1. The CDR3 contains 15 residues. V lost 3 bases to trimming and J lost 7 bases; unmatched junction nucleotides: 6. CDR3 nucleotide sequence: TGTGCCAGCAGTTTCGCGACAGGGGGCATGAATGAGCAGTTCTTC. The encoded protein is CASSFATGGMNEQFF.

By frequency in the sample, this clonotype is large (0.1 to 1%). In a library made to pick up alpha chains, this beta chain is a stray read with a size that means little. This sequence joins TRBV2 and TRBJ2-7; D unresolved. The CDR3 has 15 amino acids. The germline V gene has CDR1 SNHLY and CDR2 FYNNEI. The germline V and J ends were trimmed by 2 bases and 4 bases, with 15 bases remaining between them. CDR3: CASSEFRSSGYEQYF. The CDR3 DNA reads TGTGCCAGCAGTGAATTTCGTTCTAGTGGGTACGAGCAGTACTTC.

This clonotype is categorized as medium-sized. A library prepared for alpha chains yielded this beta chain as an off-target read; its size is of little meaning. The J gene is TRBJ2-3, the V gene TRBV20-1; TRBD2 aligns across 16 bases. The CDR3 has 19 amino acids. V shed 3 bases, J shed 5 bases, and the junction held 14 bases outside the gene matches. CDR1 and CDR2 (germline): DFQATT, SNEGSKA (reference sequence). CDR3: CSARVGTSGRVLLLDTQYF. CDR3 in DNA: TGCAGTGCTAGGGTCGGGACTAGCGGGAGGGTCCTCCTTTTAGATACGCAGTATTTT.

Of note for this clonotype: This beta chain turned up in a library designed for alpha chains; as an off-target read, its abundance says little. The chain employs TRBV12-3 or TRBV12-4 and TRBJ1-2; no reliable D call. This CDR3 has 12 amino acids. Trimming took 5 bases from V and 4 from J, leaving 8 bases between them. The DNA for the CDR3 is TGTGCCAGCAGTCTACAGAGCTATGGCTACACCTTC. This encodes CASSLQSYGYTF.

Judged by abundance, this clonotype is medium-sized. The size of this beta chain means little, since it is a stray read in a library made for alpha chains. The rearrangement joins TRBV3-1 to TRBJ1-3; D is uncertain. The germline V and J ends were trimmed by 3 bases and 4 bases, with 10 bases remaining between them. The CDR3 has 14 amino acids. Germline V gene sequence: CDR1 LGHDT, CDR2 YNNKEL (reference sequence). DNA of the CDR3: TGTGCCAGCAGCCATGAGGGCTTCGGAAACACCATATATTTT. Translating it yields CASSHEGFGNTIYF. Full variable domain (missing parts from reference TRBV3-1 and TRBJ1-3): DTAVSQTPKYLVTQMGNDKSIKCEQNLGHDTMYWYKQDSKKFLKIMFSYNNKELIINETVPNRFSPKSPDKAHLNLHINSLELGDSAVYFCASSHEGFGNTIYFGEGSWLTVV.

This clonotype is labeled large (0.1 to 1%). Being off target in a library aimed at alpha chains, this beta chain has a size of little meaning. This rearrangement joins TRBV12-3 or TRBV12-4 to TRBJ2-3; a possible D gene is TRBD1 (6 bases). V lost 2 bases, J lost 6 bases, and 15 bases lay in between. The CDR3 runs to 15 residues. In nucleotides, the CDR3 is TGTGCCAGCAGTTTACACAGGGAACCACCTGATACGCAGTATTTT. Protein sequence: CASSLHREPPDTQYF.

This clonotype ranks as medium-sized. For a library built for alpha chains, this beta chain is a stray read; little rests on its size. This CDR3 reads CASNRDLGEKLFF. The CDR3, as DNA: TGTGCCAGCAACCGAGACCTAGGGGAAAAACTGTTTTTT. This chain joins TRBV6-2 or TRBV6-3 and TRBJ1-4, with D hard to call. There are 13 residues in the CDR3. V was shortened by 7 bases and J by 8 bases, with 14 bases between the two germline ends. CDR1 MNHEY and CDR2 SVGEGT come from the germline V gene.

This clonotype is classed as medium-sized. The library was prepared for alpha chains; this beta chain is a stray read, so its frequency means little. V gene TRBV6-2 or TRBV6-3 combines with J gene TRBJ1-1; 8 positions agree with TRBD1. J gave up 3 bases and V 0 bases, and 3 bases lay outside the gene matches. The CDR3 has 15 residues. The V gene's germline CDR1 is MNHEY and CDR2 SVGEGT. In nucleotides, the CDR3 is TGTGCCAGCAGTTACTCGACAGGGGTGGACACTGAAGCTTTCTTT. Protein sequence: CASSYSTGVDTEAFF.

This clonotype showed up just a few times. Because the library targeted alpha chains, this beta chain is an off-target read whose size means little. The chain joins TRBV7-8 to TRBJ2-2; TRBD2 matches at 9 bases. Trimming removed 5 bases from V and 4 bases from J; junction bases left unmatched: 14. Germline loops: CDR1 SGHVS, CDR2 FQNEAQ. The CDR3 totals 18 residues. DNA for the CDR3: TGTGCCAGCAGCCCCTTTCCCGCGGGGGGGCCGGGCACCGGGGAGCTGTTTTTT. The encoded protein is CASSPFPAGGPGTGELFF.

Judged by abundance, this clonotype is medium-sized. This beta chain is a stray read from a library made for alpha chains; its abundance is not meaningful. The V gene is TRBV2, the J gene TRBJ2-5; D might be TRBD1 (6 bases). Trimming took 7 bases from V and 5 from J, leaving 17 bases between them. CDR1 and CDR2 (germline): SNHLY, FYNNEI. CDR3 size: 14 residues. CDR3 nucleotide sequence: TGTGCCAGCATCCAGGGGCGTTTATGGGAGACCCAGTACTTC. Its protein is CASIQGRLWETQYF.

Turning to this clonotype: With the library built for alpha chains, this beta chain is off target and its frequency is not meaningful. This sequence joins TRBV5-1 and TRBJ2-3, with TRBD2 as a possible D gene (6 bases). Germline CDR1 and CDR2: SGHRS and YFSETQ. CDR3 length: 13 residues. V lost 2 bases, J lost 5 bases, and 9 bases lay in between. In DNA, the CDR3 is TGCGCCAGCAGCTTATCCGGGAGAGATACGCAGTATTTT. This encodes CASSLSGRDTQYF.

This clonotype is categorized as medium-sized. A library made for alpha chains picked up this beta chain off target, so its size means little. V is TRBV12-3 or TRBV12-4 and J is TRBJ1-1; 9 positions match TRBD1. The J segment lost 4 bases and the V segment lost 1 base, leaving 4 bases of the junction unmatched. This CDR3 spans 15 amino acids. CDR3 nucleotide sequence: TGTGCCAGCAGTTTAGGCGACAGGGGGACCACTGAAGCTTTCTTT. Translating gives CASSLGDRGTTEAFF.

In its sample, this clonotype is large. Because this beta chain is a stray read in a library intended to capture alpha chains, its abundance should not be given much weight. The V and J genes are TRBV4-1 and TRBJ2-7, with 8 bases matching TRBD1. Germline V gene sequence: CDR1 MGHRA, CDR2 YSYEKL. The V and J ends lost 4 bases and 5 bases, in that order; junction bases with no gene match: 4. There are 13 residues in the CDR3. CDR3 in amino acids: CASSRTGSDEQYF. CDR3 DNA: TGCGCCAGCAGCCGGACAGGGAGCGACGAGCAGTACTTC.

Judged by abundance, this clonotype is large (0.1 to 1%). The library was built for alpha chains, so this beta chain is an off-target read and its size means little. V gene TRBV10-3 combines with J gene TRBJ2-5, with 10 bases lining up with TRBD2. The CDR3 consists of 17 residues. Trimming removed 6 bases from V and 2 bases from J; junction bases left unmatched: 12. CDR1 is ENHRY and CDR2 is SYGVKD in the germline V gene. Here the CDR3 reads CAIRPYSGLAEQETQYF. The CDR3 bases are TGTGCCATCAGACCTTATTCAGGACTAGCGGAACAAGAGACCCAGTACTTC.

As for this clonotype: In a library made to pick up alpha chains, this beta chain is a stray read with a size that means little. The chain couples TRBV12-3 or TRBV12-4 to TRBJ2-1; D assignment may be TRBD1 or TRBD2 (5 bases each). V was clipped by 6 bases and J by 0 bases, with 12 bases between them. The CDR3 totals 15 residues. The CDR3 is CASRGTASSYNEQFF. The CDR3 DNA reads TGTGCCAGCAGAGGGACGGCTAGCTCCTACAATGAGCAGTTCTTC.

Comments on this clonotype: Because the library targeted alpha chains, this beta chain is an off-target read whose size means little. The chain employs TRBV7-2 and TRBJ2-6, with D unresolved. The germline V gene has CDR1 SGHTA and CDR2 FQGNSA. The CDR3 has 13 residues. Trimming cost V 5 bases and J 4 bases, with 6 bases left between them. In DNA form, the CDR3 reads TGTGCCAGCAGCATAGGGGGGGCCAACGTCCTGACTTTC. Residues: CASSIGGANVLTF.

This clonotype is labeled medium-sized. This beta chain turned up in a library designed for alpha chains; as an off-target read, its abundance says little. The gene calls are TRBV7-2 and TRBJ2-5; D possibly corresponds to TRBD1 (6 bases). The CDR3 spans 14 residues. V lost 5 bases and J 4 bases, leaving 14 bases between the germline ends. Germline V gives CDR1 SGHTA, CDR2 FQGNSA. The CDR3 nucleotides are TGTGCCAGCAGCGACCGGTCAGGGGTAGAGACCCAGTACTTC. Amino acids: CASSDRSGVETQYF.

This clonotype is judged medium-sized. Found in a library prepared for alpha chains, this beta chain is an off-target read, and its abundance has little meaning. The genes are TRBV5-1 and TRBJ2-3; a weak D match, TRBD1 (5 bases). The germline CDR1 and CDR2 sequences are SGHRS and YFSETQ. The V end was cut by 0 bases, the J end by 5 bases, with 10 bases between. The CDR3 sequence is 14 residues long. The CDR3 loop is CASSLAVQGDTQYF. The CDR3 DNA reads TGCGCCAGCAGCTTGGCGGTCCAGGGAGATACGCAGTATTTT.

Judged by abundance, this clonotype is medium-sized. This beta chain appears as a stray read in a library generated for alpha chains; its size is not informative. The CDR3 loop is CASSRQGGEKLFF. CDR3 in DNA: TGCGCCAGCAGTAGACAGGGCGGCGAAAAACTGTTTTTT. This chain links TRBV10-2 with TRBJ1-4; 7 nucleotides align to TRBD1. The CDR3 covers 13 residues. Trimming took 5 bases from V and 8 from J; bases not matched to a gene: 5. The germline V gene encodes CDR1 WSHSY and CDR2 SAAADI.